These T cell receptor beta chains were read from a single sample in a study of T cell changes during pregnancy in multiple sclerosis. TCRdb's copy holds only in-frame clones and misses some; the assay was immunoSEQ multiplex PCR. The top ten hold less than 2% of the sample, which has some 110,000 clones, roughly 90% seen once. Here the sequenced sample was peripheral blood, taken in the third trimester of pregnancy. These receptors originate from a female donor with multiple sclerosis, enrolled in a pregnancy study. Each CDR3 is given with its conserved first and last residue. Each record gives: J gene, CDR3 length, V gene, CDR3 protein.

J gene: TRBJ2-7
CDR3 length: 13
V gene: TRBV19
CDR3 protein: CASSAGTGSEQYF

J gene: TRBJ1-5
CDR3 length: 15
V gene: TRBV2
CDR3 protein: CASSDLRDRAQPQHF

J gene: TRBJ2-1
CDR3 length: 17
V gene: TRBV5-1
CDR3 protein: CASTPGLRGGSYNEQFF

J gene: TRBJ2-1
CDR3 length: 15
V gene: TRBV6-5
CDR3 protein: CASSYSAGGRNEQFF

J gene: TRBJ2-7
CDR3 length: 16
V gene: TRBV9
CDR3 protein: CASSVNEGLGLTEQYF

J gene: TRBJ1-1
CDR3 length: 15
V gene: TRBV25-1
CDR3 protein: CASSFQTGSDTEAFF

J gene: TRBJ1-5
CDR3 length: 15
V gene: TRBV5-1
CDR3 protein: CASSLTGTGNQPQHF

J gene: TRBJ1-3
CDR3 length: 20
V gene: TRBV9
CDR3 protein: CASSESDRQWAQTSGNTIYF

J gene: TRBJ2-2
CDR3 length: 13
V gene: TRBV11-2
CDR3 protein: CASSTRGTGELFF

J gene: TRBJ1-1
CDR3 length: 14
V gene: TRBV19
CDR3 protein: CASSIDGGDTEAFF

J gene: TRBJ2-3
CDR3 length: 14
V gene: TRBV27
CDR3 protein: CASSRQDHGWTQYF

J gene: TRBJ2-1
CDR3 length: 16
V gene: TRBV7-8
CDR3 protein: CASSSSRLARDNEQFF

J gene: TRBJ1-2
CDR3 length: 14
V gene: TRBV9
CDR3 protein: CASSVATSTWGYTF

J gene: TRBJ2-1
CDR3 length: 13
V gene: TRBV10-2
CDR3 protein: CASSEGRYNEQFF

J gene: TRBJ2-2
CDR3 length: 15
V gene: TRBV2
CDR3 protein: CASRAVDSNTGELFF

J gene: TRBJ2-7
CDR3 length: 15
V gene: TRBV7-6
CDR3 protein: CASSLGLAGNPEQYF

J gene: TRBJ1-5
CDR3 length: 13
V gene: TRBV5-5
CDR3 protein: CASSSDWNQPQHF

J gene: TRBJ2-7
CDR3 length: 16
V gene: TRBV5-6
CDR3 protein: CASSPIPGTGLYEQYF

J gene: TRBJ1-1
CDR3 length: 14
V gene: TRBV9
CDR3 protein: CASSNIVSPAEAFF

J gene: TRBJ2-7
CDR3 length: 19
V gene: TRBV9
CDR3 protein: CASSVDPDRGFNPSYEQYF

J gene: TRBJ2-3
CDR3 length: 12
V gene: TRBV27
CDR3 protein: CASSFIGGPQYF

J gene: TRBJ2-1
CDR3 length: 15
V gene: TRBV5-4
CDR3 protein: CASSLRGKGDDEQFF

J gene: TRBJ2-7
CDR3 length: 16
V gene: TRBV19
CDR3 protein: CASSDPGQGNSYEQYF

J gene: TRBJ1-1
CDR3 length: 12
V gene: TRBV9
CDR3 protein: CASSKWGAEAFF

J gene: TRBJ2-2
CDR3 length: 15
V gene: TRBV6-1
CDR3 protein: CASSGLAMNTGELFF

J gene: TRBJ2-7
CDR3 length: 16
V gene: TRBV25-1
CDR3 protein: CASSERVVRGRYEQYF

J gene: TRBJ1-6
CDR3 length: 15
V gene: TRBV18
CDR3 protein: CASSPGTGKNSPLHF

J gene: TRBJ2-6
CDR3 length: 17
V gene: TRBV19
CDR3 protein: CASSMKQFSSGANVLTF

J gene: TRBJ1-1
CDR3 length: 15
V gene: TRBV5-1
CDR3 protein: CASNGLTGGNTEAFF

J gene: TRBJ1-1
CDR3 length: 14
V gene: TRBV30
CDR3 protein: CAWMNGVWNTEAFF

J gene: TRBJ2-7
CDR3 length: 15
V gene: TRBV6-1
CDR3 protein: CATLAGAPLSYEQYF

J gene: TRBJ1-1
CDR3 length: 15
V gene: TRBV28
CDR3 protein: CASSPGRQGDTEAFF

J gene: TRBJ2-7
CDR3 length: 14
V gene: TRBV11-2
CDR3 protein: CASRQQGNSYEQYF

J gene: TRBJ1-2
CDR3 length: 14
V gene: TRBV18
CDR3 protein: CASSPDSSNYGYTF

J gene: TRBJ1-4
CDR3 length: 14
V gene: TRBV9
CDR3 protein: CASSTGGTNEKLFF

J gene: TRBJ1-5
CDR3 length: 14
V gene: TRBV28
CDR3 protein: CASIEGGGLQPQHF

J gene: TRBJ2-4
CDR3 length: 13
V gene: TRBV6-1
CDR3 protein: CAAYGTVGNIQYF

J gene: TRBJ2-5
CDR3 length: 14
V gene: TRBV7-9
CDR3 protein: CASSSGLPQETQYF

J gene: TRBJ2-1
CDR3 length: 16
V gene: TRBV28
CDR3 protein: CASSWRPGQLGDEQFF

J gene: TRBJ2-1
CDR3 length: 13
V gene: TRBV7-7
CDR3 protein: CASSFGRGSEQFF

J gene: TRBJ2-2
CDR3 length: 13
V gene: TRBV30
CDR3 protein: CAWSPTNTGELFF

J gene: TRBJ2-1
CDR3 length: 12
V gene: TRBV2
CDR3 protein: CASSEERGEQFF

J gene: TRBJ1-4
CDR3 length: 14
V gene: TRBV5-4
CDR3 protein: CASSRDNDAEKLFF

J gene: TRBJ1-2
CDR3 length: 14
V gene: TRBV5-8
CDR3 protein: CASRRTGGLHGYTF

J gene: TRBJ1-5
CDR3 length: 14
V gene: TRBV19
CDR3 protein: CASQLTGLDQPQHF

J gene: TRBJ1-1
CDR3 length: 13
V gene: TRBV2
CDR3 protein: CASSEDRWTEAFF

J gene: TRBJ2-7
CDR3 length: 14
V gene: TRBV5-1
CDR3 protein: CASSLAGAASEQYF

J gene: TRBJ2-1
CDR3 length: 15
V gene: TRBV7-2
CDR3 protein: CASSLAGGRINEQFF

J gene: TRBJ1-5
CDR3 length: 15
V gene: TRBV9
CDR3 protein: CASSGGTGVNQPQHF

J gene: TRBJ2-7
CDR3 length: 14
V gene: TRBV27
CDR3 protein: CASSRGMLPYEQYF

J gene: TRBJ2-7
CDR3 length: 14
V gene: TRBV27
CDR3 protein: CASSLRDRDYEQYF

J gene: TRBJ2-1
CDR3 length: 12
V gene: TRBV2
CDR3 protein: CASSGVGGEQFF

J gene: TRBJ2-1
CDR3 length: 16
V gene: TRBV27
CDR3 protein: CASSIRTISTYNEQFF

J gene: TRBJ1-1
CDR3 length: 12
V gene: TRBV5-4
CDR3 protein: CASSLGTGVAFF

J gene: TRBJ2-5
CDR3 length: 14
V gene: TRBV18
CDR3 protein: CASSPTATRETQYF

J gene: TRBJ2-7
CDR3 length: 15
V gene: TRBV5-1
CDR3 protein: CASSTGLAASYEQYF

J gene: TRBJ2-3
CDR3 length: 12
V gene: TRBV9
CDR3 protein: CASSSLGDTQYF

J gene: TRBJ2-3
CDR3 length: 12
V gene: TRBV7-3
CDR3 protein: CASSPGTDTQYF